Sequencing of this TCR beta chain was carried out in a study of beta chain features in type 1 diabetes. As for the study in general: Examined across all samples were some 110,000,000 sorted cells.

Study observations and caveats: A possible short-template PCR bias applies equally to patients and controls.

Germline-derived CDR1 and CDR2 are LNHNV and YYDKDF (reference sequence). V lost 0 bases to trimming and J lost 2 bases, with 12 bases between them. The CDR3 is 16 residues long. A note on this clone: What it binds is not known.

Expressed TCRB transcripts were sequenced because the isolated RNA had all been reverse transcribed beforehand. An average of around 3.9 million reads was obtained for naive, central memory and regulatory T cell samples. The table came from immunoSEQ multiplex PCR; TCRdb's copy has only in-frame clones and leaves some out. The sample records 130,000 to 150,000 clones, roughly 53% being singletons. The chain couples TRBV15 to TRBJ2-3; D might be TRBD1 (5 bases). The receptor's source is a man aged 18 to 29 in good health. The sample comprised Tregs from blood. CDR3 protein: CATSRDYTGHTDTQYF. CDR3 sequence (DNA): TGTGCCACCAGCAGAGATTATACAGGACACACAGATACGCAGTATTTT.